The clone carrying this T cell receptor (beta chain) was counted many times. No antigen is known for it. This sample was included in a study of blood T cells in healthy people across ages. General observations from the study: Unknown CMV status may confound age-related changes in expanded clones.

This CDR3 has 18 amino acids. V dropped 0 bases and J dropped 6; count of bases not matched to a gene: 12. CDR1 and CDR2 from the germline V gene are LGHNA and YSLEER. PCR was performed a second time for about 7 to 12 cycles using a sample-barcoded 5' primer and a J-beta primer mix. MiXCR, run by TCRdb on the 5' RACE reads, gives a single entry per CDR3 protein. The data contain approximately 800,000 distinct CDR3 sequences, 30% to 45% of them singletons. The chain employs TRBV4-3 and TRBJ2-4, with 9 positions matching TRBD1. This TCR was recovered from a man aged 18 to 35 in good health. Sequencing was done on a sample of blood. CDR3 residues: CASSQDRDRVDVGNIQYF. Here the CDR3 DNA reads TGCGCCAGCAGCCAAGATAGGGACAGGGTAGATGTGGGAAACATTCAGTACTTC.